This entry lists 2 T cell receptor beta chains sequenced from one sample in a study of shared clonotypes between healthy human individuals. Assay used: immunoSEQ multiplex PCR; TCRdb lists only in-frame clones, some missing. The sample consists of some 2,500,000 clones, around 92% of them appearing once. Sequenced material: naive CD4+ T cells from PBMCs. The subset denotes: CD45RA+ positively selected. These receptors all stem from a man in his late teens or twenties in good health. Some clones in this sample may be carry-over from other donors' samples.

V usage is TRBV5-1 and J usage is TRBJ2-7; D is possibly TRBD2 (5 bases). This CDR3 is built from 14 residues. Per the germline V gene, CDR1 is SGHRS and CDR2 is YFSETQ. Trimming pared 6 bases from V and 3 bases from J, leaving 16 bases between. The CDR3 DNA reads TGCGCCAGCACCCCCAGCGGAGGAGACTACGAGCAGTACTTC. Amino acid sequence: CASTPSGGDYEQYF.

The chain uses TRBV6-4 and TRBJ1-1; D not certain. Germline V gives CDR1 MRHNA, CDR2 SNTAGT. V lost 7 bases, J lost 1 base, and 13 bases lay in between. The CDR3 consists of 14 residues. CDR3 nucleotide sequence: TGTGCCAGCAAGGTCACAGAGACGAACACTGAAGCTTTCTTT. Translating gives CASKVTETNTEAFF.